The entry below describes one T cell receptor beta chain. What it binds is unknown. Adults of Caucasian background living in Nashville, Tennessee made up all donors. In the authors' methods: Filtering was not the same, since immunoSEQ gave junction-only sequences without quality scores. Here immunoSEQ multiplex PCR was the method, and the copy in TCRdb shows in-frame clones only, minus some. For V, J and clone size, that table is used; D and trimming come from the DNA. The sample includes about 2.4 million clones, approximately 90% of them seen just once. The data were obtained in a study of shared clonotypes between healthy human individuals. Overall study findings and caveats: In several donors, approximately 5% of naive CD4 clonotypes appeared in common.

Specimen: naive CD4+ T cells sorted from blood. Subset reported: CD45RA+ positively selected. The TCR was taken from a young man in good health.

CDR3 region: CASRGNYGYTF. Here the CDR3 DNA reads TGTGCCAGCCGGGGCAACTATGGCTACACCTTC. The chain uses TRBV9 and TRBJ1-2; perhaps TRBD1 as D (5 bases). The CDR3 length is 11 residues. Germline values: CDR1 SGDLS, CDR2 YYNGEE. Trimming removed 7 bases from V and 2 bases from J, with 6 bases in between.